A selection of T cell receptor beta chains follows, all from one sample in a study of vaccination and CD4 T cells after COVID-19. A single record per CDR3 protein comes from TCRdb applying MiXCR to the PCR reads. The data hold thousands of distinct CDR3 sequences, with 58% observed a single time. Antigens of these TCRs are unknown. The sequenced material came from CD4+ T cells from blood, cultured in vitro. The receptors come from a human donor who had recovered from COVID-19. Both conserved end residues are part of each CDR3. A D gene is named only where the DNA matches it firmly. Clone sizes are given selectively: once, few, many, or a class where the clone is expanded.

TRBJ1-1,NA,TRBV2,few,TGTGCCAGCAGTGACAGGGGTTCCACTGAAGCTTTCTTT,CASSDRGSTEAFF
TRBJ2-3,NA,TRBV7-2,few,TGTGCCAGCAGCTTAGGACTTAGCGTCAAAGATACGCAGTATTTT,CASSLGLSVKDTQYF
TRBJ2-1,NA,TRBV6-1,NA,TGTGCCAGCAGTCCGTACCGGGACACCTACAATGAGCAGTTCTTC,CASSPYRDTYNEQFF
TRBJ1-2,NA,TRBV2,few,TGTGCCAGCAGGGGGCTTGCTAACTATGGCTACACCTTC,CASRGLANYGYTF
TRBJ2-7,TRBD1,TRBV2,few,TGTGCCAGCAGCCGGAAGACAGGGCCCTACGAGCAGTACTTC,CASSRKTGPYEQYF
TRBJ2-3,NA,TRBV9,NA,TGTGCCAGCAGCGCCCTTGGGGGTCCGGATACGCAGTATTTT,CASSALGGPDTQYF
TRBJ2-3,NA,TRBV6-2/TRBV6-3,NA,TGTGCCAGCACCTCGGAGGGAGTTGGGACAGATACGCAGTATTTT,CASTSEGVGTDTQYF
TRBJ2-1,NA,TRBV24-1,NA,TGTGCCACCAGTGACCCGACCACGGACAGGCGACTAGGAGAGCAGTTCTTC,CATSDPTTDRRLGEQFF
TRBJ1-5,NA,TRBV11-2,few,TGTGCCAGCAGCTTAGGGTCATATAGCAATCAGCCCCAGCATTTT,CASSLGSYSNQPQHF
TRBJ1-1,NA,TRBV6-1,NA,TGTGCCAGCAGAATCCAAAGTGGGGGAGCTGAAGCTTTCTTT,CASRIQSGGAEAFF
TRBJ1-2,NA,TRBV7-2,hyperexpanded,TGTGCCAGCAGCTCCTACCTAACCTCGGGCTACACCTTC,CASSSYLTSGYTF
TRBJ2-5,TRBD1,TRBV6-1,few,TGTGCCAGCAGTGAAATCGGGACAGGACAAGAGACCCAGTACTTC,CASSEIGTGQETQYF
TRBJ1-6,NA,TRBV21-1,few,TGTGCCAGCAGCAAAGATCAGGGGACTACCTATAATTCACCCCTCCACTTT,CASSKDQGTTYNSPLHF
TRBJ2-1,TRBD1,TRBV20-1,NA,TGCAGTGCTAGAAGGGACAGGGGGCACTACAATGAGCAGTTCTTC,CSARRDRGHYNEQFF
TRBJ2-7,NA,TRBV6-2/TRBV6-3,once,TGTGCCAGCAGTTACCTCTGGGGGAGTTACGAGCAGTACTTC,CASSYLWGSYEQYF
TRBJ1-1,NA,TRBV6-1,NA,TGTGCCAGCAGTGAAAAAGCAGACACTGAAGCTTTCTTT,CASSEKADTEAFF
TRBJ1-2,NA,TRBV5-1,once,TGCGCCAGCAGCTTGGACGGATTGTCGTTTTATGGCTACACCTTC,CASSLDGLSFYGYTF
TRBJ2-7,TRBD2,TRBV20-1,few,TGCAGTGCTAGAGCTAGCGGGAGACCTCTTAACTACGAGCAGTACTTC,CSARASGRPLNYEQYF
TRBJ1-4,NA,TRBV7-9,NA,TGTGCCAGCAGCTCGGCGAGGCGAAAACTGTTTTTT,CASSSARRKLFF
TRBJ2-1,NA,TRBV15,few,TGTGCCACCAGCAGGGATCGGACAGCGGATGAGCAGTTCTTC,CATSRDRTADEQFF
TRBJ2-5,TRBD2,TRBV5-1,NA,TGCGCCAGCAGCTTGGGGCGGGGGAAAGAGACCCAGTACTTC,CASSLGRGKETQYF
TRBJ2-7,TRBD1,TRBV5-4,NA,TGTGCCAGCAGCTTGCCAGGACAGGGGTCGTACGAGCAGTACTTC,CASSLPGQGSYEQYF
TRBJ2-7,TRBD2,TRBV7-9,NA,TGTGCCAGCAGCCCCCAGGGACTAGTTGGCGAGCAGTACTTC,CASSPQGLVGEQYF
TRBJ1-3,NA,TRBV7-9,NA,TGTGCCAGCAGCTTACGACGGGAGAGCTCTGGAAACACCATATATTTT,CASSLRRESSGNTIYF
TRBJ2-5,TRBD2,TRBV7-3,NA,TGTGCCAGCAGCTTAAGACCGGGGGGGTCAGAGACCCAGTACTTC,CASSLRPGGSETQYF
TRBJ1-1,NA,TRBV7-2,NA,TGTGCCAGCAGCTTGGTAAAGACGGGAAACACTGAAGCTTTCTTT,CASSLVKTGNTEAFF
TRBJ2-2,TRBD1,TRBV7-2,few,TGTGCCAGCAGCCCGGGGGGACAGGGGGCTAACGGGGAGCTGTTTTTT,CASSPGGQGANGELFF
TRBJ2-7,TRBD1,TRBV20-1,NA,TGCAGTGCTAGAGATCCGACACAGGGGGTGGGCTACGAGCAGTACTTC,CSARDPTQGVGYEQYF
TRBJ1-5,TRBD1,TRBV2,NA,TGTGCCAGCAGGAAAGGACAGGGAATTAATCAGCCCCAGCATTTT,CASRKGQGINQPQHF
TRBJ1-1,NA,TRBV2,NA,TGTGCCAGCAGGGACTATCTTGAAGCTTTCTTT,CASRDYLEAFF
TRBJ2-1,NA,TRBV6-1,once,TGTGCCAGTACATATGACACTGTGACTCGGGCCTACAATGAGCAGTTCTTC,CASTYDTVTRAYNEQFF
TRBJ2-7,TRBD2,TRBV11-1,NA,TGTGCCAGCAGCCACGGGACTAGCGGGAGCTCCTACGAGCAGTACTTC,CASSHGTSGSSYEQYF
TRBJ1-1,NA,TRBV10-3,few,TGTGCCATCAGGGGGACCTACCCCGAATTCACTGAAGCTTTCTTT,CAIRGTYPEFTEAFF
TRBJ1-1,NA,TRBV7-2,NA,TGTGCCAGCAGCCTGGGAGTTTCGGGGTTGAACACTGAAGCTTTCTTT,CASSLGVSGLNTEAFF
TRBJ2-3,TRBD2,TRBV7-9,NA,TGTGCCAGCAGCTATACTAGCGGCACAGATACGCAGTATTTT,CASSYTSGTDTQYF
TRBJ2-2,TRBD2,TRBV7-2,NA,TGTGCCAACAGCTTATCCGGGACTAGCGGGAGGACGAACACCGGGGAGCTGTTTTTT,CANSLSGTSGRTNTGELFF
TRBJ2-7,TRBD2,TRBV7-2,NA,TGTGCCAGCAGCTTAGGGACTAGCGGGGGGTACGAGCAGTACTTC,CASSLGTSGGYEQYF
TRBJ2-3,NA,TRBV2,few,TGTGCCAGCAGTGGGAGCGGCAAGAGCACAGATACGCAGTATTTT,CASSGSGKSTDTQYF
TRBJ1-6,NA,TRBV19,NA,TGTGCCAGTACCAGGGGTAACACCTATAATTCACCCCTCCACTTT,CASTRGNTYNSPLHF
TRBJ1-6,NA,TRBV20-1,NA,TGCAGTGCCGGTGCAAGGGATTCTCGGGGTTCACCCCTCCACTTT,CSAGARDSRGSPLHF
TRBJ1-2,NA,TRBV6-1,NA,TGTGCCAGCACAAACCGGGGACGTGGCTACACCTTC,CASTNRGRGYTF
TRBJ1-2,NA,TRBV10-3,NA,TGTGCCATCAGTGCCGGGACAACCTATGGCTACACCTTC,CAISAGTTYGYTF
TRBJ1-2,NA,TRBV12-3/TRBV12-4,NA,TGTGCCAGCAGTCATGACACGCGCCGGGGCTACACCTTC,CASSHDTRRGYTF
TRBJ2-3,TRBD1,TRBV7-2,few,TGTGCCAGCAGTACGGGACAGGGGGCTTCGGATACGCAGTATTTT,CASSTGQGASDTQYF
TRBJ1-2,NA,TRBV28,NA,TGTGCCAGTAAGACTCCGGGACCCCTGATTGGCTACACCTTC,CASKTPGPLIGYTF
TRBJ1-2,NA,TRBV20-1,NA,TGCAGTGCCGCTCCCACAGGGAAGGATGGCTACACCTTC,CSAAPTGKDGYTF
TRBJ1-2,NA,TRBV20-1,NA,TGCAGTGCTAGAGATAGGGGGGATGGGTATGGCTACACCTTC,CSARDRGDGYGYTF
TRBJ1-2,NA,TRBV12-3/TRBV12-4,few,TGTGCCAGCAGCTTAACGGGGAGACACTATGGCTACACCTTC,CASSLTGRHYGYTF